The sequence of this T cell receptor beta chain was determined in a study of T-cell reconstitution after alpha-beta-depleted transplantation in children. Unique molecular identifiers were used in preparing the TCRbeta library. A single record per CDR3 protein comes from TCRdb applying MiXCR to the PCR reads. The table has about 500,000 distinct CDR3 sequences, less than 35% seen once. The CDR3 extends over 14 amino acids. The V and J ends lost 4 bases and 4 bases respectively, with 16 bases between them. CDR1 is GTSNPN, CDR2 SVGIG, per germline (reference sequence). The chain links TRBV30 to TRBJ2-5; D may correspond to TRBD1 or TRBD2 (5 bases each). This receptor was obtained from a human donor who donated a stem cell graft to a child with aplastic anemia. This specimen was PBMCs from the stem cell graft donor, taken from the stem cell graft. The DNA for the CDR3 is TGTGCCTGGATTCCCGGCAGGGAGAGAGAGACCCAGTACTTC. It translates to CAWIPGRERETQYF.